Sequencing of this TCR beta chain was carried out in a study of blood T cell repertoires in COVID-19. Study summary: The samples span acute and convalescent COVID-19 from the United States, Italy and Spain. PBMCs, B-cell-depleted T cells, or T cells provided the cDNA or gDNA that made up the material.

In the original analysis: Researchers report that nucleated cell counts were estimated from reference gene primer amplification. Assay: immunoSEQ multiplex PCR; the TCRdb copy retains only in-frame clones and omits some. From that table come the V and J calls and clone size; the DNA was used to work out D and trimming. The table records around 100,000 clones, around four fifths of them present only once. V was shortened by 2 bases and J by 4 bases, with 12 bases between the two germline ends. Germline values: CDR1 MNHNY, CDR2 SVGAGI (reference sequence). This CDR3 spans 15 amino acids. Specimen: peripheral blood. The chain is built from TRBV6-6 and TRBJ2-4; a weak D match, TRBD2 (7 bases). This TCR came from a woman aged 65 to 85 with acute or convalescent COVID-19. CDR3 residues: CASSYLAGAKNIQYF. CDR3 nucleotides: TGTGCCAGCAGTTACCTCGCGGGGGCGAAAAACATTCAGTACTTC.